This T cell receptor beta chain was observed in a study of blood T cell repertoires in COVID-19. Overall study: Nucleic acid was either cDNA or gDNA, and it came from T cells, B-cell-depleted T cells, or PBMCs.

Authors' methods: Researchers report that nucleated cell counts were estimated from reference gene primer amplification. The table came from immunoSEQ multiplex PCR; TCRdb's copy has only in-frame clones and leaves some out. The V and J calls and clone size are taken from that table; D and trimming were inferred from the DNA. The profile shows about 120,000 clones, roughly 76% of them singletons. Trimming took off 2 bases at V and 2 bases at J, with 9 bases between the two ends. Germline assignment: CDR1 LGHNA and CDR2 YNFKEQ. CDR3 length: 14 amino acids. The sample was peripheral blood. The chain recombines TRBV4-2 with TRBJ2-5; a possible D gene is TRBD1 (6 bases). The receptor's source is a woman in her sixties or seventies with acute or convalescent COVID-19. The CDR3 bases are TGTGCCAGCAGCCAATCGACAGGACAAGAGACCCAGTACTTC. Translating it yields CASSQSTGQETQYF.